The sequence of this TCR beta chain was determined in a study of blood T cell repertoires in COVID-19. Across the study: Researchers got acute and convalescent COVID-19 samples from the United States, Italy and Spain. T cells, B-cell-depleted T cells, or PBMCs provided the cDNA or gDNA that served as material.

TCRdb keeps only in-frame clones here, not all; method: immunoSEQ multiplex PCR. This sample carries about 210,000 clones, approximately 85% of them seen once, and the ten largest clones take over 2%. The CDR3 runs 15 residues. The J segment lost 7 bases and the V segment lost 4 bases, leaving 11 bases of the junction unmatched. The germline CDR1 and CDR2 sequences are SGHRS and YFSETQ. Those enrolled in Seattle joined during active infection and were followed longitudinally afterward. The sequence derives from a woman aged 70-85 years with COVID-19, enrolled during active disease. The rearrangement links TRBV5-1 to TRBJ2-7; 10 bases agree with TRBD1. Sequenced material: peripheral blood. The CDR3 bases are TGCGCCAGCAGCACGATCGGGACAGGGGCTGGGGAGCAGTACTTC. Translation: CASSTIGTGAGEQYF.